This T cell receptor beta chain emerged from a study of identifying expanded T cells in peripheral blood. The study, taken as a whole, reports: Two-week clone count variance significantly increased as total template count grew.

Regarding this clone: Its target is not known.

Using immunoSEQ multiplex PCR, the repertoire was profiled, and TCRdb retains in-frame clones only, with some absent. The sample carries about 85,000 clones, about 88% recorded once. V dropped 5 bases and J dropped 5 bases, with 18 bases sitting between them. Germline V CDR1 and CDR2: SGHNT, YENEEA. The CDR3 length is 15 residues. This sequence joins TRBV11-3 and TRBJ1-2, with a tentative D call TRBD1 (5 bases). Sequencing was performed on blood. This receptor was taken from a person aged 18-70 years in good health. Here the CDR3 DNA reads TGTGCCAGCAGCGCCGGGGGTCGGCAGGAGTATGGCTACACCTTC. Translated: CASSAGGRQEYGYTF.